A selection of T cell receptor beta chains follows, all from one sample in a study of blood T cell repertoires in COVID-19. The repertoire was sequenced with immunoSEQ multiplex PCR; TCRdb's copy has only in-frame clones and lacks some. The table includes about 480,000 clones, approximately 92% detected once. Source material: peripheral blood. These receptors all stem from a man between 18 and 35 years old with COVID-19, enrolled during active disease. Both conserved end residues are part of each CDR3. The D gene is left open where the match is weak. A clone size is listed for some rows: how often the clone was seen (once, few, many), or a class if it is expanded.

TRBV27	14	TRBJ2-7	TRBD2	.	TGTGCCAGCAAACTGAGCGGGAGGTTCTACGAGCAGTACTTC	CASKLSGRFYEQYF
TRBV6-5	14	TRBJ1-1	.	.	TGTGCCAGCTCGTGGACGGCGCGGGGCACTGAAGCTTTCTTT	CASSWTARGTEAFF
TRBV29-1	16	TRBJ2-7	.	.	TGCAGCGTTTCGGGTTTGATGGAGGGGAACTCCTACGAGCAGTACTTC	CSVSGLMEGNSYEQYF
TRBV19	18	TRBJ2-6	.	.	TGTGCCAGTACCAAACAGGGTGTGATGGTTGGTGGGGCCAACGTCCTGACTTTC	CASTKQGVMVGGANVLTF
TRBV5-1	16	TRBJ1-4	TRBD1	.	TGCGCCAGCAGCTTGGGGTTAACAGGGGAGGCGGAAAAACTGTTTTTT	CASSLGLTGEAEKLFF
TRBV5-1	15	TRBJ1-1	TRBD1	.	TGCGCCAGCAGCTGGACAGGTTCGGCGAACACTGAAGCTTTCTTT	CASSWTGSANTEAFF
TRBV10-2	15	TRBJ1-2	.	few	TGCGCCAGCAGGGACTATATGGAAGGGTATCTGGGCTACACCTTC	CASRDYMEGYLGYTF
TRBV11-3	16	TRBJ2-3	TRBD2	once	TGTGCCAGCAGCATCCGTAGCGGGGTCGAGACAGATACGCAGTATTTT	CASSIRSGVETDTQYF
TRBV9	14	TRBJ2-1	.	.	TGTGCCAGCTCCCCACGGCGGGACCCGGATGAGCAGTTCTTC	CASSPRRDPDEQFF
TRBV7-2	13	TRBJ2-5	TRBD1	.	TGTGCCAGCAGCTTAAACAGGGGAGAGACCCAGTACTTC	CASSLNRGETQYF
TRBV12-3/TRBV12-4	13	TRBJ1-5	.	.	TGTGCCAGCAGTTTACGGGGGAATCAGCCCCAGCATTTT	CASSLRGNQPQHF
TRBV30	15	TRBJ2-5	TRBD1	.	TGTGCCTGGAGTCTGGGGACAGGGCCTTGGGAGACCCAGTACTTC	CAWSLGTGPWETQYF
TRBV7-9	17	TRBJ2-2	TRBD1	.	TGTGCCAGCAGCTTACTCCGACAGGGGGGAGGCACCGGGGAGCTGTTTTTT	CASSLLRQGGGTGELFF
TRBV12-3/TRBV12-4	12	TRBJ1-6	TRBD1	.	TGTGCCAGCAGCAGACAGGGGGAACCCCTCCACTTT	CASSRQGEPLHF
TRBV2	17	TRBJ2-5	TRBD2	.	TGTGCCAGCCACCCGGGACTAGCGGGGGGTTTTTCGGACACCCAGTACTTC	CASHPGLAGGFSDTQYF
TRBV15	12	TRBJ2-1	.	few	TGTGCCACCAGCAGAGTTAACAATGAGCAGTTCTTC	CATSRVNNEQFF
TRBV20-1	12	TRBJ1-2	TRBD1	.	TGCAGTGCTAGTACAGGGGTATATGGCTACACCTTC	CSASTGVYGYTF
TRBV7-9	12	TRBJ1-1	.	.	TGTGCCAGCAGCGTCAGGGACACTGAAGCTTTCTTT	CASSVRDTEAFF
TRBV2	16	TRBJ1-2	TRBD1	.	TGTGCCAGCAGTGAGCCTCGGGACAGGGGATCTAATGGCTACACCTTC	CASSEPRDRGSNGYTF
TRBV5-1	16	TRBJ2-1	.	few	TGCGCCAGCAGCTTGGCCTCAACGGGAGCCCGGGGTGAGCAGTTCTTC	CASSLASTGARGEQFF
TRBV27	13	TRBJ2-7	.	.	TGTGCCAGCGGATCAGGGGTCTCCTACGAGCAGTACTTC	CASGSGVSYEQYF
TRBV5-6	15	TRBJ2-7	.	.	TGTGCCAGCAGCTTGGCTATTCGACAGATCTACGAGCAGTACTTC	CASSLAIRQIYEQYF
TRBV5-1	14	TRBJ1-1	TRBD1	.	TGCGCCAGCAGCCATCAGGGACAGGGCACTGAAGCTTTCTTT	CASSHQGQGTEAFF
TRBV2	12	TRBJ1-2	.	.	TGTGCCAGCGGGGAGGGCATCTATGGCTACACCTTC	CASGEGIYGYTF
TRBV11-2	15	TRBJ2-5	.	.	TGTGCCAGCAGCTACCCACAGGGTAGTAAAAAGGCCCAGTACTTC	CASSYPQGSKKAQYF
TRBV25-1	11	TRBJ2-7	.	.	TGTGCCAGCAGACGGGCCTACGAGCAGTACTTC	CASRRAYEQYF
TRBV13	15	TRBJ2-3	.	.	TGTGCCAGCAGATTCAGGGGGGACCTCACAGATACGCAGTATTTT	CASRFRGDLTDTQYF
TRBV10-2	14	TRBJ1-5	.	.	TGCGCCAGCAGGGAAACGGGAGGTGAGCAGCCCCAGCATTTT	CASRETGGEQPQHF
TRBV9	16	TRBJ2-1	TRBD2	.	TGTGCCAGCAGCGGAACTAGCGGGAGCAGCTTAGGTGAGCAGTTCTTC	CASSGTSGSSLGEQFF
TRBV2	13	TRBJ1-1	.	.	TGTGCCACCGGAGATGGACAGAACACTGAAGCTTTCTTT	CATGDGQNTEAFF
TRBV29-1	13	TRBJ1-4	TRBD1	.	TGCAGCGGGCGGGACAGCTATAATGAAAAACTGTTTTTT	CSGRDSYNEKLFF
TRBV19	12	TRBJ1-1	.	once	TGTGCCAGTAGTACAAGACGGGAAGAAGCTTTCTTT	CASSTRREEAFF
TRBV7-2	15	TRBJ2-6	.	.	TGTGCCAGCAGCTGGGCGTTTGCTGGGGCCAACGTCCTGACTTTC	CASSWAFAGANVLTF
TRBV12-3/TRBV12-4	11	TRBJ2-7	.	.	TGTGCCAGCAGTCAATCCTACGAGCAGTACTTC	CASSQSYEQYF
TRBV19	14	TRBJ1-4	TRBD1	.	TGTGCCAGTAGTACCGGACAGGAGAATGAAAAACTGTTTTTT	CASSTGQENEKLFF
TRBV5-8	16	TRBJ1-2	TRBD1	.	TGTGCCAGCAGCTTTCCGGGCGGGACAGCCTTATATGGCTACACCTTC	CASSFPGGTALYGYTF
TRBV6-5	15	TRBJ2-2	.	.	TGTGCCAGCGAGCGCCTAGCCCCCCCCACCGGGGAGCTGTTTTTT	CASERLAPPTGELFF
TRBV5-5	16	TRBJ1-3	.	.	TGTGCCAGCAGCTTGGTTAGTATGCGCTCTGGAAACACCATATATTTT	CASSLVSMRSGNTIYF
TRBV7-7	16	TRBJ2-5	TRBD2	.	TGTGCTAGCAGCCCTGGGACTAGCGGGAACCAAGAGACCCAGTACTTC	CASSPGTSGNQETQYF
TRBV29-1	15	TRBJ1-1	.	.	TGCAGCGTCGAGCTGGACAGCGATTTGAACACTGAAGCTTTCTTT	CSVELDSDLNTEAFF
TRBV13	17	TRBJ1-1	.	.	TGTGCCAGCAGCTTACTCGGGGGAATTGGTAAGGACACTGAAGCTTTCTTT	CASSLLGGIGKDTEAFF
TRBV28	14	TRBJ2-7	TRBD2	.	TGTGCCAGCAGTTTTACTAGCGGAGCCTACGAGCAGTACTTC	CASSFTSGAYEQYF
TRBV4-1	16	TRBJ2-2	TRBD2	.	TGCGCCAGCAGCCCCGGGACTAGCGGGAACACCGGGGAGCTGTTTTTT	CASSPGTSGNTGELFF
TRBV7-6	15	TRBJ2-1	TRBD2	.	TGTGCCAGCAGCTTAGTTGGGACTAGCGGCAATGAGCAGTTCTTC	CASSLVGTSGNEQFF
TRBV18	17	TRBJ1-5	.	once	TGTGCCAGCTCACCACCGAGGCTACAGGGAGGGGTCCAGCCCCAGCATTTT	CASSPPRLQGGVQPQHF
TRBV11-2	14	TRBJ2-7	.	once	TGTGCCAGCAGCTTATTCGGGAGCGGATACGAGCAGTACTTC	CASSLFGSGYEQYF
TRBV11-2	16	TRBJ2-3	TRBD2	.	TGTGCCAGCAGCTTGGGACTAGCGCAAATTAGGGATACGCAGTATTTT	CASSLGLAQIRDTQYF
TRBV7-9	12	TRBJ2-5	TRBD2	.	TGTGCCAGCCGGGGGGGAGTTGAGACCCAGTACTTC	CASRGGVETQYF
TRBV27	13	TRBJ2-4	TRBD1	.	TGTGCCAGCAGTCCGAGGACAGGACACATTCAGTACTTC	CASSPRTGHIQYF
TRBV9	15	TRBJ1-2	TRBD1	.	TGTGCCAGCAGCGTAGAGGTCCAGGGGGTTTATGGCTACACCTTC	CASSVEVQGVYGYTF
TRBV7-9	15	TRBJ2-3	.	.	TGTGCCAGCAGGGATACTAGTCGCGGCGCAGATACGCAGTATTTT	CASRDTSRGADTQYF
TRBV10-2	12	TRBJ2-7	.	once	TGCGCCAGCAGTGAGCAGTCATACGAGCAGTACTTC	CASSEQSYEQYF
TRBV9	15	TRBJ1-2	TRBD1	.	TGTGCCAGCAGCACCCGACAGGGTATGGGCTATGGCTACACCTTC	CASSTRQGMGYGYTF
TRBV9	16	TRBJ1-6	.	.	TGTGCCAGCAGCGTCAATCCACCCGAGCAAAATTCACCCCTCCACTTT	CASSVNPPEQNSPLHF
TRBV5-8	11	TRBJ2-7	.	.	TGTGCCAGCGCTGGGGGGGGCAGGCAGTACTTC	CASAGGGRQYF
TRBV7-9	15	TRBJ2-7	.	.	TGTGCCAGCAGCTTAGCGCAGGAAACCTTGCACGAGCAGTACTTC	CASSLAQETLHEQYF
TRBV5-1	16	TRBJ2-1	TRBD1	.	TGCGCCAGCAGCCAGGTGACAGGGGGATCCTACAATGAGCAGTTCTTC	CASSQVTGGSYNEQFF
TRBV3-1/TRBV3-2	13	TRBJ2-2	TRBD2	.	TGTGCCAGCAGCCAGGGGGGGGCCGGGGAGCTGTTTTTT	CASSQGGAGELFF